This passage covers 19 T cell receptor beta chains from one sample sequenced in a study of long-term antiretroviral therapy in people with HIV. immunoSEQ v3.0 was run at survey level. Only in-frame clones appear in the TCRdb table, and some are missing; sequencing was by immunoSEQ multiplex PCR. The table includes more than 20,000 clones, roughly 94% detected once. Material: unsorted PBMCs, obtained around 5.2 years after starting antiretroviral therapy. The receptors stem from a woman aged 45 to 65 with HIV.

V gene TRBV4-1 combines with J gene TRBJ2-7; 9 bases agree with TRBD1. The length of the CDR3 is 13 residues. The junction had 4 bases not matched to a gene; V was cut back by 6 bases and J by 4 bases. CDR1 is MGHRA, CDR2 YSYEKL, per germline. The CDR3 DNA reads TGCGCCAGCAGTAGACAGGGGGGGTACGAGCAGTACTTC. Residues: CASSRQGGYEQYF.

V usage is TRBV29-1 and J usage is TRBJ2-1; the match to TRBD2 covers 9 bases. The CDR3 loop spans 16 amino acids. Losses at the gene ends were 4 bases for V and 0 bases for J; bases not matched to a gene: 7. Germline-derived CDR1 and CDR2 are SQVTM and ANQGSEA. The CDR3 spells CSVAGSAGGSYNEQFF. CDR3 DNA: TGCAGCGTTGCGGGGTCAGCGGGAGGCTCCTACAATGAGCAGTTCTTC.

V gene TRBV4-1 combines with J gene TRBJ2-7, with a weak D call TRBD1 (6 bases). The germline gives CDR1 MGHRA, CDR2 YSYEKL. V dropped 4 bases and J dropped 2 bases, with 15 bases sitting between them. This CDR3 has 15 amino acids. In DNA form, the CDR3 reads TGCGCCAGCAGCCTCCCAGGGGCACTGACCTACGAGCAGTACTTC. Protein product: CASSLPGALTYEQYF.

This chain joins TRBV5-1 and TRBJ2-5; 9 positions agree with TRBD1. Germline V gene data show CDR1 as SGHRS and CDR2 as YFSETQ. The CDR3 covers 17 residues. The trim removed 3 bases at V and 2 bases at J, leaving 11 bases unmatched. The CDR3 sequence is CASSSRPVGQGQETQYF. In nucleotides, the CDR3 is TGCGCCAGCAGCTCCCGGCCCGTGGGACAGGGACAAGAGACCCAGTACTTC.

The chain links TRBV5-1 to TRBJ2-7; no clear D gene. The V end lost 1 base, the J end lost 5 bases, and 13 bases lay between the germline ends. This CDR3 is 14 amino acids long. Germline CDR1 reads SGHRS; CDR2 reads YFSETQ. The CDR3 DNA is TGCGCCAGCAGCTTGAGTTTGAGTCTGGACGAGCAGTACTTC. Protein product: CASSLSLSLDEQYF.

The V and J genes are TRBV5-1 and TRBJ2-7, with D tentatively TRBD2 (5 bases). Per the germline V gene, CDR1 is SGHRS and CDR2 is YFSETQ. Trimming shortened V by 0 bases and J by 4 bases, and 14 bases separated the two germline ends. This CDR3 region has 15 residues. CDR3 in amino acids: CASSLGASGLYEQYF. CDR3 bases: TGCGCCAGCAGCTTGGGGGCGAGCGGTCTGTACGAGCAGTACTTC.

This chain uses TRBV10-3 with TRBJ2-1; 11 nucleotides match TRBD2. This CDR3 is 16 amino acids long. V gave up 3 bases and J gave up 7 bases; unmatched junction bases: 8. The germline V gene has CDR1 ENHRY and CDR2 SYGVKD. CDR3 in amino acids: CAISDQTSGRGNEQFF. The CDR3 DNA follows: TGTGCCATCAGTGACCAAACTAGCGGGAGAGGAAATGAGCAGTTCTTC.

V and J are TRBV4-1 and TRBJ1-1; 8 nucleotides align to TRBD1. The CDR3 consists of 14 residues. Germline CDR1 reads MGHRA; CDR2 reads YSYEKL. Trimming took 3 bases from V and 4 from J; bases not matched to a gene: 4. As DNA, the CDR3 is TGCGCCAGCAGCCATGACAGGGGCCGCACTGAAGCTTTCTTT. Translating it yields CASSHDRGRTEAFF.

The chain's CDR3 is CASSSPPGRTYEQYF. Here the CDR3 DNA reads TGTGCCAGCAGTTCCCCGCCAGGGCGGACCTACGAGCAGTACTTC. The chain is built from TRBV28 and TRBJ2-7, with D possibly matching TRBD1 (5 bases). Trimming left V 4 bases short and J 2 bases short, with 15 bases between. This CDR3 spans 15 amino acids. Per germline, CDR1 MDHEN and CDR2 SYDVKM.

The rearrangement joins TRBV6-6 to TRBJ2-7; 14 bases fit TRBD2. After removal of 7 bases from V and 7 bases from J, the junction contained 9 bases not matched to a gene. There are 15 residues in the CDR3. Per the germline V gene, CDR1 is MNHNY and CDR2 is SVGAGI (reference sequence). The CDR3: CASTTGTSGRREQYF. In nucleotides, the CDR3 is TGTGCCAGCACCACCGGGACTAGCGGGAGACGGGAGCAGTACTTC.

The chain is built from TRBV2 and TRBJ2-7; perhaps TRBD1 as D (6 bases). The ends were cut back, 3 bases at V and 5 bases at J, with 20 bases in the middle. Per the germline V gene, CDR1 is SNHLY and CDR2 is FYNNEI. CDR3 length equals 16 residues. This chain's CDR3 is CASSDSRQGPKHEQYF. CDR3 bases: TGTGCCAGCAGTGATTCGAGGCAGGGGCCTAAACACGAGCAGTACTTC.

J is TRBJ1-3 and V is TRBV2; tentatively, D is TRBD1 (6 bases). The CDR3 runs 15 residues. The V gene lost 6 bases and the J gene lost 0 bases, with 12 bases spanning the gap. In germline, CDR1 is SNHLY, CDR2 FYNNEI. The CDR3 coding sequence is TGTGCCAGCAGCCCAGGGGATAGCTCTGGAAACACCATATATTTT. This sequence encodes CASSPGDSSGNTIYF.

The CDR3: CSVAPGTGEQYF. In DNA form, the CDR3 reads TGCAGCGTTGCACCCGGGACAGGGGAGCAGTACTTC. This chain joins TRBV29-1 and TRBJ2-7; TRBD1 matches at 9 bases. J lost 7 bases, V lost 4 bases, and 5 bases had no gene match. CDR1 is SQVTM, CDR2 ANQGSEA, per germline. This CDR3 is 12 amino acids long.

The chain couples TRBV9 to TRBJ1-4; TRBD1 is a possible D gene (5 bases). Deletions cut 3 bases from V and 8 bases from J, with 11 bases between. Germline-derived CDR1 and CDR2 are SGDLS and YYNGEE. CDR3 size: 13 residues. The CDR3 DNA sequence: TGTGCCAGCAGCGCGGACCGGGGGGAAAAACTGTTTTTT. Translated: CASSADRGEKLFF.

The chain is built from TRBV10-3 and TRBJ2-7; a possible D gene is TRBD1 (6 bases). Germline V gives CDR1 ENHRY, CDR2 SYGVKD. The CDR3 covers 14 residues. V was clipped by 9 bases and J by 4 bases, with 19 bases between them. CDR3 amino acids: CAIRPTGSNYEQYF. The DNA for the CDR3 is TGTGCCATTAGGCCGACAGGATCGAATTACGAGCAGTACTTC.

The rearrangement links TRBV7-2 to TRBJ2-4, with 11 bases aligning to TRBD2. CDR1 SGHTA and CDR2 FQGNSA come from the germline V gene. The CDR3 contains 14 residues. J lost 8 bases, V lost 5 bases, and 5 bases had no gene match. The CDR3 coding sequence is TGTGCCAGCAGCCCTCCTAGCGGGGGGTACATTCAGTACTTC. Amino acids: CASSPPSGGYIQYF.

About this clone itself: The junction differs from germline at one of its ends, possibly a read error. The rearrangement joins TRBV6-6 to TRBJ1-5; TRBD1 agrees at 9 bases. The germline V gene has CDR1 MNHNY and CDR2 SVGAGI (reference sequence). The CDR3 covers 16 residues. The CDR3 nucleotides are TGTGCCAGCAGGTACTCGGACAGGGGAGGCAATCAGCCCCAGCATTTT. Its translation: CASRYSDRGGNQPQHF.

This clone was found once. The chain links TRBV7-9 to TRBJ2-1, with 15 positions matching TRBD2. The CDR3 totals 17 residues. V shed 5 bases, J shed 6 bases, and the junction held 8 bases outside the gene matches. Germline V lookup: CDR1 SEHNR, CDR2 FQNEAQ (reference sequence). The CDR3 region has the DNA TGTGCCAGCAGCATTCTGAGGACTAGCGGGAGGGGCAATGAGCAGTTCTTC. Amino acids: CASSILRTSGRGNEQFF.

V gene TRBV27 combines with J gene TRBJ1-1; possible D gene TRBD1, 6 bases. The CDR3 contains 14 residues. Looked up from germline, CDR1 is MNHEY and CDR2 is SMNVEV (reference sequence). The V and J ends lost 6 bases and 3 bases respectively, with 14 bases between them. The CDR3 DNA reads TGTGCCAGCAGGATCCTCGGGGGGCACACTGAAGCTTTCTTT. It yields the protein CASRILGGHTEAFF.